In its sample, the clone carrying this T cell receptor beta chain was seen a few times. The time point was: newly diagnosed GD, antithyroid drugs for less than 3 months. The TCR library was made from RNA that had been extracted from PBMCs in TRIzol. The CDR3 is made up of 13 amino acids. The germline CDR1 and CDR2 sequences are LNHNV and YYDKDF (reference sequence). Building of the TCR beta libraries involved iRepertoire HTBI primers and Arm-PCR of CDR3 regions. TCRdb used MiXCR to reprocess the multiplex PCR reads, holding one entry per CDR3 protein. The table has 440,000 or so distinct CDR3 sequences, about 15% seen once. This specimen comes from a study of regulatory T cells in long-lasting Graves disease. The data were also submitted as part of a second study, on T cells in Graves' hyperthyroidism and ophthalmopathy.

The genes are TRBV15 and TRBJ2-7; D could derive from TRBD1 or TRBD2 (5 bases each). The sample consisted of peripheral blood mononuclear cells (PBMCs), taken at new diagnosis, from a patient treated with antithyroid drugs. The receptor's source is a woman in her twenties or thirties with Graves disease. The CDR3 DNA follows: TGTGCTGCCCGGGACCAAGGCTCCTACGAGCAGTACTTC. Translation gives CAARDQGSYEQYF.